This T cell receptor (beta chain) emerged from a study of T cell responses to AZD1222 COVID-19 vaccine. General study findings and limits: It was only after the peak T cell response that any repertoires were sampled. Donors were largely white British and mainly female; clonal diversity was possibly underestimated. The study reported that nearly half of spike-specific TCRs target unmutated variant regions.

This table comes from immunoSEQ multiplex PCR, and its TCRdb copy is limited to in-frame clones, with some not included. The data hold some 31,000 clones, with roughly 90% observed a single time. The count of this clone is one. Its antigen is still unknown. The sample here was peripheral blood, taken 28 days after the second AZD1222 dose. This receptor was taken from an adult who received the AZD1222 COVID-19 vaccine.

This CDR3 reads CASSLQGGPYEQYF. The DNA for the CDR3 is TGTGCCAGCAGCTTACAGGGAGGTCCCTACGAGCAGTACTTC. The chain combines TRBV5-5 with TRBJ2-7; D possibly matches TRBD1 or TRBD2 (6 bases each). V was pared by 2 bases and J by 2 bases, with 11 bases between. This CDR3 has 14 residues. Germline V gene sequence: CDR1 SGHKS, CDR2 YYEKEE (reference sequence).